The present entry profiles one T cell receptor (beta chain) with its context. The record originates from a study of cytomegalovirus exposure and HLA in healthy donors. Researchers ran the PCR with 60 Vbeta and 13 Jbeta primers. Profiling relied on immunoSEQ multiplex PCR, and the TCRdb table lists in-frame clones only, not all of them. This sample carries about 150,000 clones, around three quarters of them seen once, and the ten largest clones take approximately 2.1%. The CDR3 is 13 residues long. J gave up 3 bases and V 6 bases, and 2 bases lay outside the gene matches. Germline V gene lookup returns CDR1 SGHVS and CDR2 FQNEAQ.

The sequence derives from a man aged 35 to 55 in good health and CMV-seronegative. The chain employs TRBV7-8 and TRBJ2-1, with TRBD2 identical over 7 bases. The sequencing sample was made of PBMCs. The CDR3 bases are TGTGCCAGCAGAAAGCGGGACTACAATGAGCAGTTCTTC. This sequence encodes CASRKRDYNEQFF.